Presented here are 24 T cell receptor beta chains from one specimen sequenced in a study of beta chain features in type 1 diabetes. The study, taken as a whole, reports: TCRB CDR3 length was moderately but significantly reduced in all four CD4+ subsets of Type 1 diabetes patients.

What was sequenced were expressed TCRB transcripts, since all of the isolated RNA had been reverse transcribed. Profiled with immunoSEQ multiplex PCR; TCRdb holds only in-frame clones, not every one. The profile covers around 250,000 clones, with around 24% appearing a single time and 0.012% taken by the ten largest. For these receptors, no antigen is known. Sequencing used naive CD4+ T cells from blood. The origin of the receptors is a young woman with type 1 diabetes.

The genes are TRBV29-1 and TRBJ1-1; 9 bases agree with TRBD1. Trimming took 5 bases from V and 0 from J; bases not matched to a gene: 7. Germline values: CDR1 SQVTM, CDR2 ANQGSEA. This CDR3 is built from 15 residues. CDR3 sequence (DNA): TGCAGCGTTTCCGGGACAGGGCAAATGAACACTGAAGCTTTCTTT. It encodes CSVSGTGQMNTEAFF.

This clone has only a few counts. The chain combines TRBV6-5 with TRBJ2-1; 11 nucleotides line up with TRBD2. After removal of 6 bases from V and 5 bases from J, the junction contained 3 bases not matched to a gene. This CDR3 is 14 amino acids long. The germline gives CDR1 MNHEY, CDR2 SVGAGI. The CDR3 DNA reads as TGTGCCAGCAGGGGACTAGCGGAAGACAATGAGCAGTTCTTC. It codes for CASRGLAEDNEQFF.

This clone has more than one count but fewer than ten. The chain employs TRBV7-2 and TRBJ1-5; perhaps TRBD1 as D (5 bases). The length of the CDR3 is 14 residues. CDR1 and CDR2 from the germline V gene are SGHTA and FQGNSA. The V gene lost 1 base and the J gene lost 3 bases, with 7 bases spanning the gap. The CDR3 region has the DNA TGTGCCAGCAGCTTAGGACAGTACAATCAGCCCCAGCATTTT. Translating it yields CASSLGQYNQPQHF.

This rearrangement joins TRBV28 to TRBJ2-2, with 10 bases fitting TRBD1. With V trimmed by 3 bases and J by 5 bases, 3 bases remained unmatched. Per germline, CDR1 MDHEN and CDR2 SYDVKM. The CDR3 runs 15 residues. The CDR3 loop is CASSFGTGATGELFF. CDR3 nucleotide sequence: TGTGCCAGCAGTTTCGGGACAGGGGCGACCGGGGAGCTGTTTTTT. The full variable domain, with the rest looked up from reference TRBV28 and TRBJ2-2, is DVKVTQSSRYLVKRTGEKVFLECVQDMDHENMFWYRQDPGLGLRLIYFSYDVKMKEKGDIPEGYSVSREKKERFSLILESASTNQTSMYLCASSFGTGATGELFFGEGSRLTVL.

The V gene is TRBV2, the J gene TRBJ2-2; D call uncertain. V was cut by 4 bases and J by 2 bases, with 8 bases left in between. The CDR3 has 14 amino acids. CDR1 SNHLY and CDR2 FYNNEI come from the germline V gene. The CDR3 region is CASSVSINTGELFF. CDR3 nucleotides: TGTGCCAGCAGTGTATCTATTAACACCGGGGAGCTGTTTTTT.

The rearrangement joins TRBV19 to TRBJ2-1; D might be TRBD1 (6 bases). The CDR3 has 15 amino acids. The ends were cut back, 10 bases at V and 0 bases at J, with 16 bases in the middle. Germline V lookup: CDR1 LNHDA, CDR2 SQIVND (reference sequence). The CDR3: CATQGGRGSYNEQFF. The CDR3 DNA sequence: TGTGCCACCCAAGGGGGTAGGGGCTCCTACAATGAGCAGTTCTTC.

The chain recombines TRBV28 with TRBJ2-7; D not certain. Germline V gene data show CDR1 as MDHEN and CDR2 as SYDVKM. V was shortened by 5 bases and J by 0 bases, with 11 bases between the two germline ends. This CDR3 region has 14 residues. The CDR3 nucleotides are TGTGCCAGCAGTATACTATCAAGCTCCTACGAGCAGTACTTC. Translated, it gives CASSILSSSYEQYF. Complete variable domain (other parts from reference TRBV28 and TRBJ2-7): DVKVTQSSRYLVKRTGEKVFLECVQDMDHENMFWYRQDPGLGLRLIYFSYDVKMKEKGDIPEGYSVSREKKERFSLILESASTNQTSMYLCASSILSSSYEQYFGPGTRLTVT.

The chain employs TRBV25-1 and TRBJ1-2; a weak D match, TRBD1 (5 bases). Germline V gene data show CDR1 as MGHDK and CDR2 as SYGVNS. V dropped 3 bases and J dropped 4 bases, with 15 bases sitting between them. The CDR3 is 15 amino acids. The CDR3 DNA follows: TGTGCCAGCAGTGAGGTAGGGGTCGTTCCCTATGGCTACACCTTC. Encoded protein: CASSEVGVVPYGYTF.

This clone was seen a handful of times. CDR3 region: CAWSGGTSVFSYEQYF. The DNA for the CDR3 is TGTGCCTGGAGTGGAGGGACTAGCGTCTTCTCCTACGAGCAGTACTTC. V gene TRBV30 combines with J gene TRBJ2-7; 10 bases are shared with TRBD2. V trimming: 1 base; J trimming: 0 bases; junction bases outside the gene matches: 6. Germline V CDR1 and CDR2: GTSNPN, SVGIG (reference sequence). This CDR3 region has 16 residues.

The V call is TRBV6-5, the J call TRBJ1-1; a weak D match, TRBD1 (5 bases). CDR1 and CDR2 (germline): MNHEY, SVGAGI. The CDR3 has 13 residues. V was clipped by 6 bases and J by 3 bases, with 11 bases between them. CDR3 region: CASRAAGYTEAFF. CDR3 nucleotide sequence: TGTGCCAGCAGGGCAGCAGGGTACACTGAAGCTTTCTTT.

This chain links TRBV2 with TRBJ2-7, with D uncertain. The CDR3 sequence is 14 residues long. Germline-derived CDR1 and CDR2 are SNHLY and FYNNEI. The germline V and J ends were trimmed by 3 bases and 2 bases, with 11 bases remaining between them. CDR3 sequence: CASSDSAEPYEQYF. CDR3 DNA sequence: TGTGCCAGCAGTGACAGCGCGGAACCCTACGAGCAGTACTTC.

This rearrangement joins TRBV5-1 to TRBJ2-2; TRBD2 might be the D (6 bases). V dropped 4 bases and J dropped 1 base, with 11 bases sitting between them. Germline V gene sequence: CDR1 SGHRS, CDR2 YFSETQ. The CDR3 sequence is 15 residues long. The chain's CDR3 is CASSAGLQNTGELFF. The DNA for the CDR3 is TGCGCCAGCAGCGCGGGACTGCAGAACACCGGGGAGCTGTTTTTT.

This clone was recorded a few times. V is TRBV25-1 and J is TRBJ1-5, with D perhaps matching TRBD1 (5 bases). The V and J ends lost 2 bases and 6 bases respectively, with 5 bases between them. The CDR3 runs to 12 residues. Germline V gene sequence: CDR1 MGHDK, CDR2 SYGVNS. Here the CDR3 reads CASSERGQPQHF. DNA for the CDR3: TGTGCCAGCAGTGAAAGGGGTCAGCCCCAGCATTTT. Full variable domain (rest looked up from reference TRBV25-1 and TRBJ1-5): EADIYQTPRYLVIGTGKKITLECSQTMGHDKMYWYQQDPGMELHLIHYSYGVNSTEKGDLSSESTVSRIRTEHFPLTLESARPSHTSQYLCASSERGQPQHFGDGTRLSIL.

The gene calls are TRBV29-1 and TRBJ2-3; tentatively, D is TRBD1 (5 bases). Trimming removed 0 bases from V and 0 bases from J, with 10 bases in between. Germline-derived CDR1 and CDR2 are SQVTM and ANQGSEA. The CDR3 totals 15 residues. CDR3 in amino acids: CSVEDPRVSTDTQYF. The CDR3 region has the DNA TGCAGCGTTGAAGATCCCAGGGTTAGCACAGATACGCAGTATTTT.

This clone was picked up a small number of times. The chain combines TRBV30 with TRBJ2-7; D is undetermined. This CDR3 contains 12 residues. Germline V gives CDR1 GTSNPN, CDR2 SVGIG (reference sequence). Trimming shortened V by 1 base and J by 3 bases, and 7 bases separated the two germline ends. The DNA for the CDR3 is TGTGCCTGGAGTGGCGGTCACTACGAGCAGTACTTC. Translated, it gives CAWSGGHYEQYF. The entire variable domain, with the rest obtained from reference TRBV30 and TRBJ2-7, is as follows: SQTIHQWPATLVQPVGSPLSLECTVEGTSNPNLYWYRQAAGRGLQLLFYSVGIGQISSEVPQNLSASRPQDRQFILSSKKLLLSDSGFYLCAWSGGHYEQYFGPGTRLTVT.

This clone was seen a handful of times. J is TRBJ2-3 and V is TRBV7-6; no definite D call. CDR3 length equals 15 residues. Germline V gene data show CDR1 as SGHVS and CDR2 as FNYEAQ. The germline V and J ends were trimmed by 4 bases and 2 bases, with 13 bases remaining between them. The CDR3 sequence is CASSSHRAYTDTQYF. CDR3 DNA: TGTGCCAGCAGCTCCCACAGAGCTTACACAGATACGCAGTATTTT. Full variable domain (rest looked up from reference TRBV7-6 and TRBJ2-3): GAGVSQSPRYKVTKRGQDVALRCDPISGHVSLYWYRQALGQGPEFLTYFNYEAQQDKSGLPNDRFSAERPEGSISTLTIQRTEQRDSAMYRCASSSHRAYTDTQYFGPGTRLTVL.

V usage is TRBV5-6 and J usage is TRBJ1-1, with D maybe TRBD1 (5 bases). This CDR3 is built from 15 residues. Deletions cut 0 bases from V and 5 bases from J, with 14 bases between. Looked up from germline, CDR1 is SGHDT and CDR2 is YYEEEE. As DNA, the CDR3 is TGTGCCAGCAGCTTGGCGGCAGGGATGATGACTGAAGCTTTCTTT. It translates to CASSLAAGMMTEAFF.

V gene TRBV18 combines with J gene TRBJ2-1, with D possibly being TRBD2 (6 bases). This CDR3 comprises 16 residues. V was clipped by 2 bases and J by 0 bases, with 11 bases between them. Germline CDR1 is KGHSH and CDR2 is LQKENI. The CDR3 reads CASSPAGPLSYNEQFF. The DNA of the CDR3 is TGTGCCAGCTCACCAGCGGGACCCCTCTCCTACAATGAGCAGTTCTTC. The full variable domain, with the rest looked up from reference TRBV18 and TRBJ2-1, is NAGVMQNPRHLVRRRGQEARLRCSPMKGHSHVYWYRQLPEEGLKFMVYLQKENIIDESGMPKERFSAEFPKEGPSILRIQQVVRGDSAAYFCASSPAGPLSYNEQFFGPGTRLTVL.

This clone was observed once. DNA of the CDR3: TGTGCTAGTGGTTTCAGTTCGAACACTGAAGCTTTCTTT. It encodes CASGFSSNTEAFF. This chain joins TRBV12-5 and TRBJ1-1; unclear D gene. Germline values: CDR1 LGHNT, CDR2 FRNRAP. The CDR3 length is 13 residues. Trimming removed 3 bases at V and 1 base at J, with 6 bases between.

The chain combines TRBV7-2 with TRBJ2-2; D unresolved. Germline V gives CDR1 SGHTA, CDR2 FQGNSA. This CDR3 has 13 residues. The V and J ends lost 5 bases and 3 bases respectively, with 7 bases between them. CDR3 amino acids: CASSLLYTGELFF. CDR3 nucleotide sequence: TGTGCCAGCAGCCTTCTTTACACCGGGGAGCTGTTTTTT.

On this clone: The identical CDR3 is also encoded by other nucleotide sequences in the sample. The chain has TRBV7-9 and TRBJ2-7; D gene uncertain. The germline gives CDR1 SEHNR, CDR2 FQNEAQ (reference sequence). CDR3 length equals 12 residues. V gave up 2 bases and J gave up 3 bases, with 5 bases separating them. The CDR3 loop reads CASSLNSYEQYF. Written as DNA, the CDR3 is TGTGCCAGCAGCTTAAACAGCTACGAGCAGTACTTC.

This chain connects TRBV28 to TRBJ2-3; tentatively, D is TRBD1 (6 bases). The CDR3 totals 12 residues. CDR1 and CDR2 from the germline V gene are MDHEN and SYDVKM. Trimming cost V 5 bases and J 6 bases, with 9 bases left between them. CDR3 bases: TGTGCCAGCAGTGGGACATTCGATACGCAGTATTTT. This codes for CASSGTFDTQYF.

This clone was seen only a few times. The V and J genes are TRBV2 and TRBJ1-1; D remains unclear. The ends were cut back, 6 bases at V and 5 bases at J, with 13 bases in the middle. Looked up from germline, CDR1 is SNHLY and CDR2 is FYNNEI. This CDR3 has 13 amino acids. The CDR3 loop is CASRSNTGTEAFF. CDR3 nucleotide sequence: TGTGCCAGCAGAAGTAACACGGGGACTGAAGCTTTCTTT.

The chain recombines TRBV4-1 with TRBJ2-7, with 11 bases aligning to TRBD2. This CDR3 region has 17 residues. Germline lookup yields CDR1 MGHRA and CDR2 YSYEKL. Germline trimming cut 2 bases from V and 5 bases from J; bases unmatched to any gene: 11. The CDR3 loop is CASSQQTTSGITHEQYF. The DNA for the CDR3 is TGCGCCAGCAGCCAACAGACGACTAGCGGGATAACCCACGAGCAGTACTTC.